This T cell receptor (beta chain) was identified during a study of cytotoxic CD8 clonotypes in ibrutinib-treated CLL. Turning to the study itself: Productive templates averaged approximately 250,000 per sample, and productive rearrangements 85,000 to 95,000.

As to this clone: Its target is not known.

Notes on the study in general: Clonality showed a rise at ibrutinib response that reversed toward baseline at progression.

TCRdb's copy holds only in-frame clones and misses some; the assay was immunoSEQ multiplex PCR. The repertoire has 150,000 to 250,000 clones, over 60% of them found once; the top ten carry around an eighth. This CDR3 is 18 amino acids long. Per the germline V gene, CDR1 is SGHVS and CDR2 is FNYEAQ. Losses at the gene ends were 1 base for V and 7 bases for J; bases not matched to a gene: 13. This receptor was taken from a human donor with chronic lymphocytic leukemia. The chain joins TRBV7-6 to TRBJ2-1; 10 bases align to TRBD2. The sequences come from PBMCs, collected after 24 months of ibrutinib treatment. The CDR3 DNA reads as TGTGCCAGCAGCTTAGGAGAGCGCGAACTAGCGGGATATAATGAGCAGTTCTTC. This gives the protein CASSLGERELAGYNEQFF.